This T cell receptor (beta chain) was found in a study of a mutant IDH1 vaccine in newly diagnosed glioma (dated by TCRdb to the early 2020s). Regarding the study in general: Vaccination was initiated 4-6 weeks after radiotherapy alone, or concurrently with temozolomide cycles in the chemotherapy-containing groups. Of the roughly 30 treated patients, roughly 62% were male and around 40% were female, and the mean age was around 40 years. Before enrollment, most patients had been given radiochemotherapy with temozolomide as standard therapy, while the rest had received either radiotherapy alone or temozolomide alone. The week-35 safety follow-up took place at visit V12, and the week-47 end of study took place at visit V13. Peripheral blood was drawn at six visits: V03 (baseline), V05, V07, V10, V12 and V13. Longitudinal TCRB deep sequencing was performed for 20 to 25 treated patients wherever samples were available for exploratory analyses.

For CDR1 and CDR2, the germline V gene (reference sequence) lists MNHNY and SVGAGI. Reading from cysteine to phenylalanine, the CDR3 counts 14 amino acids. Of the read, only the CDR3 DNA is kept; its 42 bases are in frame from base 1. Ends trimmed: V by 4 bases, J by 6 bases; bases unmatched to a gene: 7. The research as a whole found: The authors stated that sample limitations prevented analyses of patient blood samples from being reproduced. Changes in the top peripheral T cell clonotypes picked up by TCRB sequencing did not appear to be linked to pseudoprogression. Immune responses induced by the vaccine were seen in over 90% of patients across multiple MHC alleles. Availability determined which PBMC samples were chosen for TCRB deep sequencing.

To note about this clone: The target of this receptor is not known. No per-base quality is available; no much larger clone lies one base away.

Per the publication, the time point label means: week 35, safety follow-up. Each vaccine dose, consisting of 300 ug of a 20-mer mutant IDH1 peptide in Montanide, was administered subcutaneously with topical imiquimod. Eight vaccinations were administered to patients in weeks 1, 3, 5, 7, 11, 15, 19 and 23, corresponding to visits V03 through V10. Newly diagnosed WHO grade 3 or 4 IDH1-mutant astrocytomas showing loss of nuclear ATRX were present in the donors. The samples were drawn from NOA16, a multicentre, single-arm, open-label phase I trial in Germany that tested a mutant IDH1 peptide vaccine in humans for the first time. Genomic DNA for TCRB sequencing was extracted from EDTA blood using the DNeasy Blood and Tissue Kit. Library preparation used the immunoSEQ multiplex PCR assay. Rearranged TCR beta chain sequences were amplified with the hsTCRB Kit following the manufacturer's protocol. An Illumina MiSeq was used to sequence the TCRB libraries. On the authors' methods: The proprietary platform of the kit vendor was used for demultiplexing, trimming and gene mapping. The source is immuneACCESS, and TCRdb retained only in-frame sequences with V and J called. Part of the clones is not carried over; for the studies checked, unresolved V genes explain less than half of this, and the remainder is unexplained. V, J and clone size were drawn from that table, and D and trimming were deduced from the DNA. Here the sample has 35,000 to 50,000 clones; roughly four fifths occur a single time. 4% to 5.5% of the sample belongs to the ten largest clones.

The chain was built from TRBV6-6 and TRBJ2-7, with 9 middle bases fitting TRBD1. This material consisted of PBMCs, taken from a glioma patient whose treatment included an IDH1 peptide vaccine. This clonotype was obtained from a woman in her fifties or sixties with glioma. The bases read TGTGCCAGCAGTTCCCCGGACAGGGGAGGCGAGCAGTACTTC. This sequence encodes CASSSPDRGGEQYF.